A selection of T cell receptor beta chains follows, all from one sample in a study of monozygotic twins with inflammatory bowel disease. TCRdb reanalyzed the 5' RACE reads, giving one entry per CDR3 protein sequence and no DNA. This table lists about 110,000 distinct CDR3 sequences. Sequenced: blood. The receptors shown here come from a human donor with ulcerative colitis or Crohn's disease, or a healthy co-twin of an affected twin (not recorded which). Each CDR3 is given with its conserved first and last residue.

>TRBV7-9|TRBJ2-3
CASSLRGQTSTDTQYF
>TRBV5-6|TRBJ1-6
CASSFPNSPLHF
>TRBV7-9|TRBJ2-1
CASSQTGTPAYNEQFF
>TRBV6-1|TRBJ1-5
CASRKKTVPYQPQHF
>TRBV20-1|TRBJ2-1
CSAKDDRGYNEQFF
>TRBV10-3|TRBJ1-1
CAIKTTAGGANTEAFF
>TRBV27|TRBJ2-7
CASSPRALTGAPSEQYF
>TRBV25-1|TRBJ2-1
CASSDPGDYNEQFF
>TRBV7-3|TRBJ2-2
CASSFGTGVSGELFF
>TRBV20-1|TRBJ2-7
CSARSMYSYEQYF
>TRBV5-6|TRBJ2-7
CASSPWRTGPSYEQYF
>TRBV4-3|TRBJ2-7
CASSYGQGDYEQYF
>TRBV28|TRBJ2-1
CASSSGGFALSSYNEQFF
>TRBV5-1|TRBJ1-3
CASSLMGAPGNTIYF